The T cell receptor (beta chain) under discussion was sequenced for a study of T cell responses to AZD1222 COVID-19 vaccine. Some clones are missing from TCRdb's copy, which holds only in-frame ones; the method was immunoSEQ multiplex PCR. The sample comprises more than 35,000 clones, 83% of which are singletons, and 52% rests with the top ten. The study, taken as a whole, reports: There were repertoire samples only from the period after the peak T cell response. Dominant at 160-218 and 743-854, vaccine-associated CD4 TCRs also spanned spike. Baseline seropositivity occurred in only six or seven AZD1222 recipients.

Concerning this clone itself: The antigen is undetermined.

Trimming shortened V by 6 bases and J by 6 bases, and 17 bases separated the two germline ends. Germline V lookup: CDR1 MDHEN, CDR2 SYDVKM. The CDR3 spans 15 residues. The TCR comes from an adult in good health. Sequenced here: peripheral blood, sampled on day 0 of AZD1222 vaccination. This sequence joins TRBV28 and TRBJ2-2; D is possibly TRBD1 (6 bases). The CDR3 coding sequence is TGTGCCAGCAGCCATTCTGACAGGCGGTCCGGGGAGCTGTTTTTT. This codes for CASSHSDRRSGELFF.